This TCR beta chain appears in the sequencing data of a study of glioma-infiltrating T cells after dendritic cell vaccination. Sequencing was performed with immunoSEQ multiplex PCR; in TCRdb, only in-frame clones are kept and a portion is missing. The sample holds about 99,000 clones, around 80% seen once. V lost 3 bases to trimming and J lost 7 bases, with 10 bases between them. CDR1 is MRHNA and CDR2 is SNTAGT in the germline V gene. This CDR3 has 13 residues. Time point indicated: after dendritic cell vaccination, including at tumor progression/relapse. This specimen was blood, taken after dendritic cell vaccination. The receptor's source is a human donor with glioblastoma. J is TRBJ1-5 and V is TRBV6-4; D is possibly TRBD1 (5 bases). CDR3 loop: CASSEGGGQPQHF. As DNA, the CDR3 is TGTGCCAGCAGTGAGGGGGGAGGGCAGCCCCAGCATTTT.